This T cell receptor (beta chain) came from a study of cytomegalovirus exposure and HLA in healthy donors. General study points: The authors listed 164 TCR beta chains as cytomegalovirus-associated.

As regards this clone: Its antigen is currently unknown.

The length of the CDR3 is 16 residues. Germline V gene lookup returns CDR1 SGHRS and CDR2 YFSETQ. Trimming stripped 0 bases from V and 1 base from J, with 13 bases between. PCR was performed using 60 Vbeta and 13 Jbeta primers. Assay: immunoSEQ multiplex PCR; the TCRdb copy retains only in-frame clones and omits some. This table holds some 150,000 clones, 80% to 90% found once. The gene calls are TRBV5-1 and TRBJ1-1, with D possibly TRBD1 on 6 matching bases. Sequenced input: PBMCs. This TCR was sampled from a woman aged 30 to 39 in good health and CMV-seropositive. The CDR3 sequence is CASSLEEPQGNTEAFF. Here the CDR3 DNA reads TGCGCCAGCAGCTTGGAGGAACCACAGGGGAACACTGAAGCTTTCTTT.